Listed below are T cell receptor beta chains from one sample, sequenced in a study of OX40 agonist ivuxolimab in advanced cancers. Repertoires were generated with immunoSEQ multiplex PCR, while TCRdb's copy carries only in-frame clones and drops some. The top ten hold 5.5% to 6% of the sample, which has 70,000 to 85,000 clones, around four fifths seen once. Sequenced here: CD4+ or CD8+ T cells sorted from blood, sampled in a trial of the OX40 agonist ivuxolimab. The source of these receptors is an adult with an advanced solid tumor such as melanoma, head and neck, liver or kidney cancer. Both conserved end residues are trimmed from each CDR3. The order of the fields is CDR3 protein, J gene, V gene.

CDR3: ASSDGSGANVLT
J: TRBJ2-6
V: TRBV6-1

CDR3: ASSLAGTGLQPQH
J: TRBJ1-5
V: TRBV7-9

CDR3: ASRTSGVTDTQY
J: TRBJ2-3
V: TRBV9

CDR3: ASSPLGTSGRGAETQY
J: TRBJ2-5
V: TRBV18

CDR3: ASSFLQAYEQY
J: NA
V: TRBV5-6

CDR3: ASSAGQGLSGEAF
J: TRBJ1-1
V: TRBV13

CDR3: ASRPFGANTGELF
J: TRBJ2-2
V: TRBV7-2

CDR3: ASSRTGAGQPQH
J: TRBJ1-5
V: TRBV11-2

CDR3: ATAPWGNTGELF
J: TRBJ2-2
V: TRBV27

CDR3: ASSVSLVQGANQPQH
J: TRBJ1-5
V: TRBV9

CDR3: ASRPGYSTDTQY
J: TRBJ2-3
V: TRBV27

CDR3: ASSLEAGTPEAF
J: TRBJ1-1
V: TRBV5-6

CDR3: ASSLWSVIRGPGETQY
J: TRBJ2-5
V: TRBV7-2

CDR3: ASSASGMNEQY
J: TRBJ2-7
V: TRBV19

CDR3: ASSLYYRGGGPQH
J: TRBJ1-5
V: TRBV6-5